The 26 T cell receptor beta chains listed next were all sequenced from one sample in a study of blood T cell repertoires in COVID-19. Here immunoSEQ multiplex PCR was the method, and the copy in TCRdb shows in-frame clones only, minus some. Of about 46,000 clones listed, approximately 86% are singletons. Sequenced material: PBMCs or T cells enriched from blood (not recorded which). The source is a woman between 45 and 65 years old who had recovered from COVID-19.

This chain joins TRBV11-2 and TRBJ1-2; D unresolved. V gave up 5 bases and J gave up 4 bases, with 14 bases separating them. Germline V gives CDR1 SGHAT, CDR2 FQNNGV. The CDR3 loop spans 14 amino acids. The CDR3 sequence is CASSRTSAGYGYTF. The CDR3 nucleotides read TGTGCCAGCAGCCGGACCTCCGCGGGCTATGGCTACACCTTC.

V and J are TRBV5-8 and TRBJ2-5, with TRBD2 matching 10 bases. J was trimmed by 2 bases and V by 2 bases; bases with no gene match: 3. Germline V gene lookup returns CDR1 SGHTS and CDR2 YDEGEE. CDR3 length: 15 residues. The DNA of the CDR3 is TGTGCCAGCAGCTTTGGTAGCGGGGGGCAAGAGACCCAGTACTTC. It specifies CASSFGSGGQETQYF.

This chain connects TRBV28 to TRBJ1-3, with D unresolved. V gave up 4 bases and J gave up 3 bases, with 16 bases separating them. The length of the CDR3 is 16 residues. Germline CDR1 reads MDHEN; CDR2 reads SYDVKM. As DNA, the CDR3 is TGTGCCAGCAGTTCGCTACGTCGACTAGTTGGAAACACCATATATTTT. It specifies CASSSLRRLVGNTIYF.

The chain employs TRBV7-9 and TRBJ2-7; a possible D gene is TRBD2 (6 bases). V was cut by 0 bases and J by 3 bases, with 18 bases left in between. CDR1 is SEHNR and CDR2 is FQNEAQ in the germline V gene (reference sequence). CDR3 length equals 17 residues. The CDR3 loop is CASSLAFPGRSDYEQYF. CDR3 coding DNA: TGTGCCAGCAGCTTAGCTTTCCCAGGGAGGAGCGACTACGAGCAGTACTTC.

The rearrangement uses TRBV4-1 and TRBJ2-2; TRBD2 matches at 8 bases. V was pared by 0 bases and J by 5 bases, with 5 bases of the junction left unmatched. CDR1 is MGHRA and CDR2 is YSYEKL in the germline V gene. The CDR3 has 16 amino acids. CDR3 coding DNA: TGCGCCAGCAGCCAAGATCGTCAGCGGGAGACCGGGGAGCTGTTTTTT. Residues: CASSQDRQRETGELFF.

The gene calls are TRBV6-5 and TRBJ1-5, with D perhaps TRBD1 (6 bases). Germline CDR1 MNHEY, CDR2 SVGAGI. The CDR3 runs to 15 residues. With 2 bases removed from V and 5 bases from J, the gap between germline ends came to 13 bases. The CDR3 reads CASSYQGFGDQPQHF. The CDR3 DNA reads as TGTGCCAGCAGTTACCAGGGGTTTGGGGATCAGCCCCAGCATTTT.

The rearrangement links TRBV7-2 to TRBJ1-5, with D possibly being TRBD1 (5 bases). In germline, CDR1 is SGHTA, CDR2 FQGNSA. The length of the CDR3 is 14 residues. Trimming removed 3 bases at V and 6 bases at J, with 12 bases between. The CDR3 DNA reads TGTGCCAGCAGCTTTGACAGTCAAACTCAGCCCCAGCATTTT. Its translation: CASSFDSQTQPQHF. Supplemented by reference TRBV7-2 and TRBJ1-5, the full variable domain reads GAGVSQSPSNKVTEKGKDVELRCDPISGHTALYWYRQSLGQGLEFLIYFQGNSAPDKSGLPSDRFSAERTGGSVSTLTIQRTQQEDSAVYLCASSFDSQTQPQHFGDGTRLSIL.

The rearrangement joins TRBV28 to TRBJ1-1; D may be TRBD1 (5 bases). The CDR3 is 11 amino acids. The V end lost 7 bases, the J end lost 4 bases, and 7 bases lay between the germline ends. Germline-derived CDR1 and CDR2 are MDHEN and SYDVKM. The DNA of the CDR3 is TGTGCCAGCATGGGGCTCACTGAAGCTTTCTTT. Translated, it gives CASMGLTEAFF.

This clone appeared a few times. The gene calls are TRBV7-2 and TRBJ1-6; D is undetermined. The CDR3 is made up of 14 amino acids. Trimming took off 1 base at V and 11 bases at J, with 12 bases between the two ends. Germline V CDR1 and CDR2: SGHTA, FQGNSA. CDR3: CASSLEEGRTPLHF. For the CDR3, the DNA is TGTGCCAGCAGCTTAGAGGAAGGGAGAACACCCCTCCACTTT.

The chain uses TRBV19 and TRBJ1-1, with TRBD1 matching over 8 bases. Germline trimming cut 5 bases from V and 6 bases from J; bases unmatched to any gene: 8. The length of the CDR3 is 14 residues. Germline V CDR1 and CDR2: LNHDA, SQIVND (reference sequence). The CDR3 bases are TGTGCCAGTAGTCGGGACAGGAGGGTCGCTGAAGCTTTCTTT. It encodes CASSRDRRVAEAFF.

V is TRBV6-5 and J is TRBJ2-7, with D uncertain. Germline assignment: CDR1 MNHEY and CDR2 SVGAGI. This CDR3 region has 13 residues. The V gene lost 10 bases and the J gene lost 0 bases, with 13 bases spanning the gap. The CDR3 here is CATLSLNSYEQYF. CDR3 nucleotides: TGTGCCACCCTCTCCCTTAACTCCTACGAGCAGTACTTC.

J is TRBJ1-1 and V is TRBV5-1, with D hard to call. The CDR3 loop spans 14 amino acids. CDR1 is SGHRS and CDR2 is YFSETQ in the germline V gene. Trimming cost V 5 bases and J 1 base, with 12 bases left between them. The CDR3 DNA is TGCGCCAGCAGGAGGGCTACTCAGAACACTGAAGCTTTCTTT. This encodes CASRRATQNTEAFF.

V is TRBV4-2 and J is TRBJ2-7; 8 bases map to TRBD1. With 3 bases clipped from V and 2 bases from J, the junction kept 3 bases outside the gene matches. Germline V gives CDR1 LGHNA, CDR2 YNFKEQ. This CDR3 has 14 amino acids. This CDR3 reads CASSQQGATYEQYF. DNA for the CDR3: TGTGCCAGCAGCCAGCAGGGGGCCACCTACGAGCAGTACTTC.

This clone came up once. The rearrangement joins TRBV7-2 to TRBJ2-5, with TRBD1 matching 8 bases. V gave up 0 bases and J gave up 5 bases; unmatched junction bases: 5. The germline CDR1 and CDR2 sequences are SGHTA and FQGNSA. CDR3 length: 15 amino acids. Written as DNA, the CDR3 is TGTGCCAGCAGCTTAGCCCCGGACAGGGCGGAGACCCAGTACTTC. This translates into CASSLAPDRAETQYF.

This clone was seen just once. The V gene is TRBV5-1, the J gene TRBJ2-5; D unresolved. The CDR3 is 15 amino acids. V was cut by 2 bases and J by 5 bases, with 16 bases left in between. CDR1 is SGHRS and CDR2 is YFSETQ in the germline V gene. This CDR3 reads CASSLTAGVVETQYF. Here the CDR3 DNA reads TGCGCCAGCAGCTTAACCGCAGGCGTCGTGGAGACCCAGTACTTC.

The chain is built from TRBV3-1 (or the pseudogene TRBV3-2) and TRBJ2-5; 9 bases line up with TRBD2. The CDR3 contains 18 residues. Per the germline V gene, CDR1 is LGHDT and CDR2 is YNNKEL (reference sequence). V was clipped by 4 bases and J by 1 base; unmatched bases: 13. The CDR3 loop is CASSPTLGQRGAQETQYF. The CDR3 bases are TGTGCCAGCAGCCCGACCTTGGGGCAGCGGGGGGCCCAAGAGACCCAGTACTTC.

This chain uses TRBV6-5 with TRBJ2-7; TRBD2 matches at 7 bases. There are 14 residues in the CDR3. Per germline, CDR1 MNHEY and CDR2 SVGAGI. V lost 11 bases and J lost 2; bases outside the gene matches: 12. The CDR3 sequence: CAAGGSGTTYEQYF. The CDR3 DNA reads as TGTGCCGCGGGTGGTTCGGGGACTACCTACGAGCAGTACTTC.

The V gene is TRBV5-4, the J gene TRBJ2-3; the match to TRBD2 covers 9 bases. The CDR3 covers 16 residues. Germline loops: CDR1 SGHNT, CDR2 YYREEE (reference sequence). V lost 2 bases, J lost 3 bases, and 7 bases stayed unmatched. For the CDR3, the DNA is TGTGCCAGCAGCTTAGGAGCGGGAGGAGGTACAGATACGCAGTATTTT. The encoded protein is CASSLGAGGGTDTQYF.

The rearrangement uses TRBV11-2 and TRBJ2-7; 8 bases are shared with TRBD1. Germline CDR1 reads SGHAT; CDR2 reads FQNNGV. The junction had 13 bases not matched to a gene; V was cut back by 5 bases and J by 4 bases. This CDR3 spans 16 amino acids. Here the CDR3 reads CASSPLRGQEAYEQYF. The DNA of the CDR3 is TGTGCCAGCAGCCCACTCCGGGGACAGGAGGCTTACGAGCAGTACTTC.

The chain joins TRBV24-1 to TRBJ2-3, with TRBD1 as a possible D gene (5 bases). V lost 4 bases and J 3 bases, leaving 19 bases between the germline ends. There are 17 residues in the CDR3. Germline V gives CDR1 KGHDR, CDR2 SFDVKD. The CDR3 loop reads CATSDFQGKGLTDTQYF. The CDR3 DNA is TGTGCCACCAGTGACTTTCAAGGGAAGGGGCTTACAGATACGCAGTATTTT.

This clone was detected once. The chain carries TRBV30 and TRBJ2-5, with 8 bases aligning to TRBD1. After removal of 5 bases from V and 2 bases from J, the junction contained 10 bases not matched to a gene. Germline assignment: CDR1 GTSNPN and CDR2 SVGIG (reference sequence). CDR3 length: 15 amino acids. The CDR3 DNA sequence: TGTGCCTGGGTTAAGGGGACAGGTGAACAAGAGACCCAGTACTTC. Encoded protein: CAWVKGTGEQETQYF.

The rearrangement links TRBV6-2 or TRBV6-3 to TRBJ1-2, with D possibly matching TRBD1 (6 bases). The CDR3 runs 13 residues. The germline V gene has CDR1 MNHEY and CDR2 SVGEGT. V lost 5 bases and J lost 4, with 11 bases in between. CDR3 sequence reads: CASSDPTGYGYTF. DNA for the CDR3: TGTGCCAGCAGTGATCCGACAGGCTATGGCTACACCTTC.

In DNA, the CDR3 is TGCGCCAGCAGCCAAACTGGGACTCAAACCGGGGAGCTGTTTTTT. This gives the protein CASSQTGTQTGELFF. The chain carries TRBV4-1 and TRBJ2-2; a possible D gene is TRBD2 (6 bases). Germline values: CDR1 MGHRA, CDR2 YSYEKL. The CDR3 is made up of 15 amino acids. Trimming left V 2 bases short and J 5 bases short, with 12 bases between.

This clone was seen just once. This chain connects TRBV27 to TRBJ2-1; D might be TRBD2 (6 bases). This CDR3 has 13 residues. With 2 bases removed from V and 10 bases from J, the gap between germline ends came to 12 bases. CDR1 is MNHEY, CDR2 SMNVEV, per germline (reference sequence). This CDR3 reads CASSLRGFLEQFF. The CDR3 DNA is TGTGCCAGCAGTTTACGGGGGTTCCTGGAGCAGTTCTTC.

This chain uses TRBV28 with TRBJ1-2; 8 bases fit TRBD1. V dropped 5 bases and J dropped 7; count of bases not matched to a gene: 18. The germline V gene has CDR1 MDHEN and CDR2 SYDVKM. This CDR3 region has 17 residues. The CDR3 reads CASSPLGFQGAYRGYTF. For the CDR3, the DNA is TGTGCCAGCAGTCCCCTAGGGTTCCAGGGGGCATATCGTGGCTACACCTTC.

The gene calls are TRBV7-9 and TRBJ1-1; 8 bases map to TRBD1. Looked up from germline, CDR1 is SEHNR and CDR2 is FQNEAQ (reference sequence). V trimming: 8 bases; J trimming: 6 bases; junction bases outside the gene matches: 2. This CDR3 spans 11 amino acids. CDR3 DNA sequence: TGTGCCAGCGACAGGGGCTCTGAAGCTTTCTTT. Translation: CASDRGSEAFF.